The next 14 T cell receptor beta chains were all read from a single sample in a study of T cell responses to AZD1222 COVID-19 vaccine. Only in-frame clones appear in the TCRdb table, and some are missing; sequencing was by immunoSEQ multiplex PCR. Among about 150,000 clones listed, around 88% were seen once. This material consisted of peripheral blood, taken on day 0 of MenACWY control vaccination. Every receptor here comes from an adult in good health.

V is TRBV21-1 and J is TRBJ2-3. TRBV21-1 is deemed a pseudogene. CDR3 length equals 13 residues. CDR3 bases: TGTGCCAGCAGCAAAGCTACCACAGATACGCAGTATTTT. Translation: CASSKATTDTQYF.

This chain joins TRBV7-2 and TRBJ2-7; possibly TRBD1 for D (6 bases). Germline V gene lookup returns CDR1 SGHTA and CDR2 FQGNSA. Trimming left V 5 bases short and J 3 bases short, with 17 bases between. The CDR3 consists of 15 residues. As DNA, the CDR3 is TGTGCCAGCAGCCTTGATGGACAGACGATCTACGAGCAGTACTTC. It is translated as CASSLDGQTIYEQYF.

This clone occurred once. The genes are TRBV7-6 and TRBJ2-5, with D possibly TRBD1 on 5 matching bases. CDR3 length: 13 residues. Germline assignment: CDR1 SGHVS and CDR2 FNYEAQ. V lost 5 bases, J lost 2 bases, and 9 bases lay in between. CDR3 bases: TGTGCCAGCAGCCTTAGACAGCAAGAGACCCAGTACTTC. The encoded protein is CASSLRQQETQYF.

In this sample, this clone turned up once. The V gene is TRBV9, the J gene TRBJ2-3; 8 bases match TRBD1. V was pared by 2 bases and J by 4 bases, with 3 bases of the junction left unmatched. There are 14 residues in the CDR3. CDR1 and CDR2 (germline): SGDLS, YYNGEE. CDR3 sequence: CASSVDRGADTQYF. The CDR3, as DNA: TGTGCCAGCAGCGTCGACAGGGGCGCAGATACGCAGTATTTT.

The genes are TRBV7-2 and TRBJ2-3; the match to TRBD2 covers 10 bases. The CDR3 runs 16 residues. Per the germline V gene, CDR1 is SGHTA and CDR2 is FQGNSA. V shed 6 bases and J 2 bases; nucleotides not matched to a gene: 8. The CDR3, as DNA: TGTGCCAGCAGACTCCTAGCGGGGGCTCACACAGATACGCAGTATTTT. This codes for CASRLLAGAHTDTQYF.

The chain employs TRBV6-6 and TRBJ1-4; D is unresolved. Germline assignment: CDR1 MNHNY and CDR2 SVGAGI (reference sequence). The CDR3 totals 12 residues. The V gene lost 2 bases and the J gene lost 10 bases, with 8 bases spanning the gap. This CDR3 is CASSYQNPKLFF. CDR3 nucleotides: TGTGCCAGCAGTTACCAGAACCCAAAACTGTTTTTT.

This clone was found a few times. V usage is TRBV7-8 and J usage is TRBJ1-6; D call uncertain. The V gene lost 2 bases and the J gene lost 10 bases, with 15 bases spanning the gap. Germline assignment: CDR1 SGHVS and CDR2 FQNEAQ. The CDR3 totals 15 residues. DNA for the CDR3: TGTGCCAGCAGCTTACGTGAAGGGAAAGACTCACCCCTCCACTTT. This translates into CASSLREGKDSPLHF.

The chain uses TRBV4-1 and TRBJ2-5; D tentatively fits TRBD1 or TRBD2 (5 bases each). Trimming took 0 bases from V and 5 from J, leaving 16 bases between them. The CDR3 length is 16 residues. CDR1 MGHRA and CDR2 YSYEKL come from the germline V gene. The CDR3 sequence is CASSQDLGALGETQYF. The CDR3 DNA reads TGCGCCAGCAGCCAAGATCTCGGGGCCCTCGGGGAGACCCAGTACTTC.

The chain is built from TRBV28 and TRBJ1-1; no clear D. The length of the CDR3 is 14 residues. Germline V lookup: CDR1 MDHEN, CDR2 SYDVKM. The V gene lost 2 bases and the J gene lost 6 bases, with 13 bases spanning the gap. The CDR3 protein is CASSLRGGGAEAFF. CDR3 sequence (DNA): TGTGCCAGCAGTTTAAGAGGAGGTGGGGCTGAAGCTTTCTTT.

This rearrangement joins TRBV7-8 to TRBJ1-5; 7 bases map to TRBD1. There are 15 residues in the CDR3. Germline V CDR1 and CDR2: SGHVS, FQNEAQ. V trimming: 5 bases; J trimming: 5 bases; junction bases outside the gene matches: 9. The CDR3 DNA reads as TGTGCCAGCAGCCATACATTCGACAGGGATCAGCCCCAGCATTTT. This gives the protein CASSHTFDRDQPQHF.

The chain has TRBV24-1 and TRBJ1-1, with D perhaps TRBD1 (5 bases). Looked up from germline, CDR1 is KGHDR and CDR2 is SFDVKD. V was clipped by 5 bases and J by 4 bases, with 10 bases between them. This CDR3 spans 13 amino acids. CDR3 in DNA: TGTGCCACCAGTGGGGGGGTGAGCACTGAAGCTTTCTTT. Amino acid sequence: CATSGGVSTEAFF.

The chain employs TRBV21-1 and TRBJ2-7; TRBD1, the D gene given by the table, was not confirmed from the DNA. TRBV21-1 is deemed a pseudogene. This CDR3 spans 19 amino acids. The CDR3 coding sequence is TGTGCCAGCAGCAAACAAGCTGACAGGGAAAGTTGGGCGCCCCATGGGCAGTACTTC. Translated: CASSKQADRESWAPHGQYF.

This chain joins TRBV4-3 and TRBJ2-6; D remains unclear. V was clipped by 0 bases and J by 0 bases, with 9 bases between them. In germline, CDR1 is LGHNA, CDR2 YSLEER. This CDR3 is 17 amino acids long. The CDR3 region is CASSQEGGYSGANVLTF. CDR3 coding DNA: TGCGCCAGCAGCCAAGAGGGCGGTTACTCTGGGGCCAACGTCCTGACTTTC.

The chain couples TRBV5-4 to TRBJ1-4; 7 nucleotides line up with TRBD1. V lost 0 bases to trimming and J lost 5 bases; unmatched junction nucleotides: 7. The CDR3 extends over 16 amino acids. Germline-derived CDR1 and CDR2 are SGHNT and YYREEE (reference sequence). The CDR3 spells CASSLAKGARNEKLFF. The CDR3 coding sequence is TGTGCCAGCAGCTTGGCCAAGGGGGCAAGGAATGAAAAACTGTTTTTT.